These 31 T cell receptor beta chains originate from one sample sequenced in a study of blood T cell repertoires in COVID-19. Repertoires were generated with immunoSEQ multiplex PCR, while TCRdb's copy carries only in-frame clones and drops some. The sample yields fewer than 350,000 clones, 70% to 90% seen once. Sequenced material: PBMCs or T cells enriched from blood (not recorded which). The receptors here all came from a man aged 25 to 40 who had recovered from COVID-19.

This clone was observed a handful of times. V is TRBV7-9 and J is TRBJ2-2; D perhaps matches TRBD2 (5 bases). The CDR3 is 13 amino acids. With 5 bases removed from V and 7 bases from J, the gap between germline ends came to 11 bases. Germline CDR1 is SEHNR and CDR2 is FQNEAQ (reference sequence). The CDR3 coding sequence is TGTGCCAGCAGCGGAGGCGAGAACGGGGAGCTGTTTTTT. Translated, it gives CASSGGENGELFF.

This clone has a handful of counts. J is TRBJ1-1 and V is TRBV7-9; possible D gene TRBD1, 6 bases. The CDR3 spans 17 residues. Germline values: CDR1 SEHNR, CDR2 FQNEAQ (reference sequence). V dropped 5 bases and J dropped 1 base, with 20 bases sitting between them. DNA of the CDR3: TGTGCCAGCAGCGCAGCAGGGGTACATCGGCGGAACACTGAAGCTTTCTTT. It is translated as CASSAAGVHRRNTEAFF.

V usage is TRBV6-6 and J usage is TRBJ2-7; D not certain. V was cut by 0 bases and J by 7 bases, with 7 bases left in between. The CDR3 contains 12 residues. Looked up from germline, CDR1 is MNHNY and CDR2 is SVGAGI (reference sequence). The CDR3 DNA follows: TGTGCCAGCAGTTACTCGTCCGGGGAGCAGTACTTC. It codes for CASSYSSGEQYF.

The chain couples TRBV5-6 to TRBJ1-1; 8 bases agree with TRBD1. CDR1 SGHDT and CDR2 YYEEEE come from the germline V gene. CDR3 size: 15 residues. Trimming at V came to 3 bases and at J to 1 base, leaving 5 bases not matched to a gene. Here the CDR3 reads CASSSIRGRNTEAFF. CDR3 DNA sequence: TGTGCCAGCAGCTCAATCAGGGGGCGGAACACTGAAGCTTTCTTT.

The genes are TRBV7-8 and TRBJ2-1, with D possibly being TRBD2 (6 bases). CDR1 is SGHVS, CDR2 FQNEAQ, per germline. V lost 5 bases, J lost 6 bases, and 14 bases lay in between. The CDR3 sequence is 14 residues long. The CDR3 spells CASSPPEGPNEQFF. The CDR3 region has the DNA TGTGCCAGCAGCCCCCCGGAGGGGCCCAATGAGCAGTTCTTC.

This rearrangement joins TRBV2 to TRBJ2-5, with 7 bases lining up with TRBD2. CDR1 SNHLY and CDR2 FYNNEI come from the germline V gene. J gave up 5 bases and V 6 bases, and 12 bases lay outside the gene matches. The CDR3 is 15 amino acids. This chain's CDR3 is CASSARDYREETQYF. CDR3 DNA sequence: TGTGCCAGCAGCGCCCGGGACTATCGTGAGGAGACCCAGTACTTC.

The count of this clone is one. The chain joins TRBV27 to TRBJ1-1; D is unresolved. Trimming removed 5 bases at V and 5 bases at J, with 15 bases between. Germline CDR1 MNHEY, CDR2 SMNVEV (reference sequence). The CDR3 runs 14 residues. DNA of the CDR3: TGTGCCAGCAGTATTTCGACGGGGTGGACTGAAGCTTTCTTT. This encodes CASSISTGWTEAFF.

This rearrangement joins TRBV19 to TRBJ1-2; tentative D call: TRBD1 (5 bases). Germline V gene sequence: CDR1 LNHDA, CDR2 SQIVND (reference sequence). The length of the CDR3 is 13 residues. V lost 4 bases, J lost 7 bases, and 13 bases lay in between. The CDR3: CASSREGASGYTF. CDR3 sequence (DNA): TGTGCCAGTAGTAGGGAAGGGGCTTCTGGCTACACCTTC.

With respect to this clone: Other DNA sequences in the same sample also yield this CDR3. The chain combines TRBV5-1 with TRBJ2-1; D not certain. The CDR3 totals 13 residues. CDR1 and CDR2 from the germline V gene are SGHRS and YFSETQ. V was pared by 0 bases and J by 3 bases, with 4 bases between. The CDR3 here is CASSLGSYNEQFF. Written as DNA, the CDR3 is TGCGCCAGCAGCTTGGGTAGCTACAATGAGCAGTTCTTC. The full variable domain, completed using reference TRBV5-1 and TRBJ2-1, is KAGVTQTPRYLIKTRGQQVTLSCSPISGHRSVSWYQQTPGQGLQFLFEYFSETQRNKGNFPGRFSGRQFSNSRSEMNVSTLELGDSALYLCASSLGSYNEQFFGPGTRLTVL.

The rearrangement uses TRBV7-2 and TRBJ1-1; D unresolved. This CDR3 comprises 13 residues. V shed 5 bases and J shed 1 base, with 8 bases lying between them. Per the germline V gene, CDR1 is SGHTA and CDR2 is FQGNSA. The CDR3, as DNA: TGTGCCAGCAGCCTCACAGAGAACACTGAAGCTTTCTTT. It encodes CASSLTENTEAFF.

The rearrangement links TRBV6-5 to TRBJ2-2; TRBD2 agrees at 10 bases. The CDR3 sequence is 14 residues long. The germline CDR1 and CDR2 sequences are MNHEY and SVGAGI. Trimming at V came to 5 bases and at J to 3 bases, leaving 0 bases not matched to a gene. In nucleotides, the CDR3 is TGTGCCAGCAGTCTAGCGGGGGACACCGGGGAGCTGTTTTTT. Its translation is CASSLAGDTGELFF.

The chain uses TRBV6-5 and TRBJ1-2, with D possibly TRBD1 on 5 matching bases. Germline CDR1 reads MNHEY; CDR2 reads SVGAGI. CDR3 size: 16 residues. V was cut by 0 bases and J by 0 bases, with 11 bases left in between. The CDR3 loop is CASSYSPDRPNYGYTF. CDR3 coding DNA: TGTGCCAGCAGTTACTCCCCAGACAGACCTAACTATGGCTACACCTTC.

The chain recombines TRBV6-5 with TRBJ1-2; D is possibly TRBD1 (5 bases). This CDR3 is built from 16 residues. The V gene's germline CDR1 is MNHEY and CDR2 SVGAGI. With 2 bases removed from V and 6 bases from J, the gap between germline ends came to 19 bases. CDR3 protein: CASSYITGRRGHGYTF. The CDR3 nucleotides read TGTGCCAGCAGTTACATCACGGGTCGGAGGGGTCATGGCTACACCTTC.

V gene TRBV7-2 combines with J gene TRBJ1-2, with a tentative D call TRBD1 (6 bases). CDR1 is SGHTA, CDR2 FQGNSA, per germline. The CDR3 has 14 residues. Trimming took off 5 bases at V and 4 bases at J, with 14 bases between the two ends. The chain's CDR3 is CASSNHRESYGYTF. CDR3 DNA sequence: TGTGCCAGCAGCAATCACAGGGAAAGCTATGGCTACACCTTC.

The chain joins TRBV7-2 to TRBJ2-1; the D is unclear. Germline V gives CDR1 SGHTA, CDR2 FQGNSA. With 3 bases removed from V and 4 bases from J, the gap between germline ends came to 13 bases. There are 15 residues in the CDR3. The CDR3 DNA follows: TGTGCCAGCAGCTTTGTGGGCCTAAATTACAATGAGCAGTTCTTC. Protein product: CASSFVGLNYNEQFF.

The V and J genes are TRBV9 and TRBJ2-7; TRBD1 matches 7 bases. The CDR3 covers 14 residues. Looked up from germline, CDR1 is SGDLS and CDR2 is YYNGEE. The ends lost 3 bases at V and 3 bases at J; junction bases unmatched: 6. The chain's CDR3 is CASSAGDRDYEQYF. The CDR3 bases are TGTGCCAGCAGCGCTGGGGACAGAGACTACGAGCAGTACTTC.

The chain is built from TRBV7-2 and TRBJ2-4; 9 nucleotides align to TRBD2. The germline CDR1 and CDR2 sequences are SGHTA and FQGNSA. Germline trimming cut 5 bases from V and 8 bases from J; bases unmatched to any gene: 7. The CDR3 consists of 14 residues. For the CDR3, the DNA is TGTGCCAGCAGCCCTCGACTAGCGGAGCACATTCAGTACTTC. This encodes CASSPRLAEHIQYF.

The chain links TRBV27 to TRBJ1-5, with 8 bases lining up with TRBD1. Germline loops: CDR1 MNHEY, CDR2 SMNVEV (reference sequence). V trimming: 6 bases; J trimming: 6 bases; junction bases outside the gene matches: 7. This CDR3 is built from 14 residues. The CDR3 nucleotides read TGTGCCAGCAGGTCTTCAGGGGGCGTTCAGCCCCAGCATTTT. This gives the protein CASRSSGGVQPQHF.

The chain combines TRBV6-5 with TRBJ1-5; D not certain. The CDR3 extends over 14 amino acids. V lost 8 bases to trimming and J lost 0 bases, with 11 bases between them. Germline V CDR1 and CDR2: MNHEY, SVGAGI. CDR3 nucleotides: TGTGCCAGCCGAACGGTTTATAGCAATCAGCCCCAGCATTTT. It yields the protein CASRTVYSNQPQHF.

This clone was detected only once. The rearrangement joins TRBV27 to TRBJ1-3; a weak D match, TRBD1 (6 bases). Trimming took 1 base from V and 4 from J, leaving 11 bases between them. The V gene's germline CDR1 is MNHEY and CDR2 SMNVEV (reference sequence). The CDR3 runs to 15 residues. This chain's CDR3 is CASSLFQGLGNTIYF. The CDR3 bases are TGTGCCAGCAGTTTATTTCAGGGGTTGGGAAACACCATATATTTT.

The CDR3 DNA reads as TGTGCCAGCAGGCCAGGGCTTGGCACTGAAGCTTTCTTT. Translated, it gives CASRPGLGTEAFF. The chain uses TRBV9 and TRBJ1-1, with D possibly TRBD1 on 5 matching bases. CDR1 is SGDLS, CDR2 YYNGEE, per germline. The CDR3 runs to 13 residues. The germline V and J ends were trimmed by 5 bases and 4 bases, with 12 bases remaining between them.

The J gene is TRBJ1-2, the V gene TRBV10-2; 7 bases align to TRBD1. The CDR3 sequence is 15 residues long. V was pared by 0 bases and J by 5 bases, with 6 bases of the junction left unmatched. Germline values: CDR1 WSHSY, CDR2 SAAADI. In nucleotides, the CDR3 is TGCGCCAGCAGTGAGTCGCGACAGGGTTATTATGGCTACACCTTC. The encoded protein is CASSESRQGYYGYTF.

This clone was picked up one time. This chain uses TRBV3-1 (or the pseudogene TRBV3-2) with TRBJ1-2; TRBD1 might be the D (6 bases). CDR1 is LGHDT and CDR2 is YNNKEL in the germline V gene (reference sequence). Trimming took 4 bases from V and 7 from J, leaving 19 bases between them. The CDR3 extends over 15 amino acids. DNA of the CDR3: TGTGCCAGCAGCCTCAGGGGACGGGGAATGATTGGCTACACCTTC. Its protein product is CASSLRGRGMIGYTF.

The V call is TRBV6-4, the J call TRBJ1-2, with D unresolved. This CDR3 has 14 amino acids. Trimming left V 0 bases short and J 4 bases short, with 9 bases between. The V gene's germline CDR1 is MRHNA and CDR2 SNTAGT. CDR3 region: CASSDSTGFYGYTF. The CDR3 DNA is TGTGCCAGCAGTGACTCGACGGGATTCTATGGCTACACCTTC.

The chain has TRBV5-1 and TRBJ1-3; 9 bases are shared with TRBD1. V gave up 1 base and J gave up 5 bases; unmatched junction bases: 13. Germline V gene lookup returns CDR1 SGHRS and CDR2 YFSETQ. The CDR3 length is 18 residues. CDR3 in amino acids: CASSLKGQGLRARNTIYF. The CDR3 bases are TGCGCCAGCAGCTTGAAGGGACAGGGACTGCGAGCTCGAAACACCATATATTTT. The complete variable domain, with remaining parts taken from reference TRBV5-1 and TRBJ1-3, reads KAGVTQTPRYLIKTRGQQVTLSCSPISGHRSVSWYQQTPGQGLQFLFEYFSETQRNKGNFPGRFSGRQFSNSRSEMNVSTLELGDSALYLCASSLKGQGLRARNTIYFGEGSWLTVV.

The rearrangement uses TRBV2 and TRBJ1-5; 7 nucleotides line up with TRBD1. Germline values: CDR1 SNHLY, CDR2 FYNNEI. Trimming removed 6 bases from V and 4 bases from J; junction bases left unmatched: 3. The CDR3 sequence is 13 residues long. CDR3 amino acids: CASRGQTNQPQHF. CDR3 sequence (DNA): TGTGCCAGCAGGGGACAGACGAATCAGCCCCAGCATTTT.

The gene calls are TRBV9 and TRBJ2-2, with D possibly being TRBD1 (6 bases). Germline CDR1 SGDLS, CDR2 YYNGEE. This CDR3 is built from 14 residues. V was shortened by 4 bases and J by 5 bases, with 12 bases between the two germline ends. CDR3 residues: CASSPTTGTGELFF. The CDR3 DNA is TGTGCCAGCAGCCCAACCACAGGGACCGGGGAGCTGTTTTTT.

The V gene is TRBV3-1 (or the pseudogene TRBV3-2), the J gene TRBJ2-3, with D unresolved. V lost 0 bases to trimming and J lost 3 bases, with 13 bases between them. Per germline, CDR1 LGHDT and CDR2 YNNKEL (reference sequence). CDR3 length: 16 amino acids. CDR3 in DNA: TGTGCCAGCAGCCAAGATCGCGGTGCTCCTACAGATACGCAGTATTTT. This encodes CASSQDRGAPTDTQYF.

V usage is TRBV14 and J usage is TRBJ1-2; 12 bases match TRBD1. This CDR3 has 15 residues. With 5 bases clipped from V and 6 bases from J, the junction kept 7 bases outside the gene matches. Germline V gene lookup returns CDR1 SGHDN and CDR2 FVKESK. The CDR3 DNA sequence: TGTGCCAGCAGCGACGGGACAGGGGGCGTAAATGGCTACACCTTC. Protein product: CASSDGTGGVNGYTF.

The genes are TRBV14 and TRBJ2-3, with 15 bases fitting TRBD2. This CDR3 has 17 residues. J lost 4 bases, V lost 2 bases, and 4 bases had no gene match. Per the germline V gene, CDR1 is SGHDN and CDR2 is FVKESK. The CDR3 DNA is TGTGCCAGCAGCCAACAGGGACTAGCGGGGGGACCAGATACGCAGTATTTT. Residues: CASSQQGLAGGPDTQYF.

This chain links TRBV7-9 with TRBJ1-1; 11 positions match TRBD1. J was trimmed by 1 base and V by 1 base; bases with no gene match: 5. This CDR3 contains 17 residues. CDR1 is SEHNR, CDR2 FQNEAQ, per germline (reference sequence). CDR3 amino acids: CASSLGPGQGENTEAFF. The CDR3 coding sequence is TGTGCCAGCAGCTTAGGACCGGGACAGGGGGAGAACACTGAAGCTTTCTTT.